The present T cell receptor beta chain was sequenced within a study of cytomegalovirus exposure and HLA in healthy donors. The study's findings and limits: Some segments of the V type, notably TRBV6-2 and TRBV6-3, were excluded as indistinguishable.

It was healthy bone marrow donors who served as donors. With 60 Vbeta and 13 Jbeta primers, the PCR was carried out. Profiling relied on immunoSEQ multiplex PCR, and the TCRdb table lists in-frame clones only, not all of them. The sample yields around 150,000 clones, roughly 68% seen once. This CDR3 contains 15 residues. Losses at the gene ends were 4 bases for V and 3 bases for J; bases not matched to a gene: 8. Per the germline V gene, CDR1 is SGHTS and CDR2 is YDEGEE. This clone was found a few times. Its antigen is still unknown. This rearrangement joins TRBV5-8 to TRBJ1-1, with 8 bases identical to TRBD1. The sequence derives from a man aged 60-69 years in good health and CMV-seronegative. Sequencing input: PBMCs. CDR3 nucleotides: TGTGCCAGCAGCGCGGGGGACAGGCGTCACACTGAAGCTTTCTTT. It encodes CASSAGDRRHTEAFF.